A single sample is the source of the 15 T cell receptor beta chains below, sequenced in a study of cytomegalovirus exposure and HLA in healthy donors. The method was immunoSEQ multiplex PCR; TCRdb's version includes in-frame clones alone and lacks a portion of them. The table lists about 50,000 clones, 88% of them singletons. The sequenced material came from PBMCs. These receptors came from a woman younger than 45 in good health and CMV-seronegative.

This clone was recorded once. J is TRBJ1-1 and V is TRBV6-6; no clear D. The length of the CDR3 is 15 residues. CDR1 and CDR2 from the germline V gene are MNHNY and SVGAGI (reference sequence). With 8 bases removed from V and 3 bases from J, the gap between germline ends came to 19 bases. CDR3: CASQLGGSFHTEAFF. Written as DNA, the CDR3 is TGTGCCAGCCAGCTGGGCGGGTCGTTCCACACTGAAGCTTTCTTT.

This clone has a handful of counts. The chain combines TRBV28 with TRBJ2-7; maybe TRBD2 (6 bases). The V end was cut by 3 bases, the J end by 3 bases, with 12 bases between. This CDR3 contains 14 residues. Germline CDR1 MDHEN, CDR2 SYDVKM. The DNA for the CDR3 is TGTGCCAGCAGTTTTTGGAGGGAAATCTACGAGCAGTACTTC. Translating gives CASSFWREIYEQYF.

CDR3 in amino acids: CASSQIYGRGADTQYF. Here the CDR3 DNA reads TGTGCCAGCAGCCAAATTTACGGGAGGGGGGCAGATACGCAGTATTTT. The chain has TRBV7-9 and TRBJ2-3; TRBD2 aligns across 8 bases. CDR1 is SEHNR, CDR2 FQNEAQ, per germline (reference sequence). Losses at the gene ends were 5 bases for V and 4 bases for J; bases not matched to a gene: 11. This CDR3 region has 16 residues.

A few counts support this clone. The chain joins TRBV4-3 to TRBJ2-1; 11 positions match TRBD2. Per germline, CDR1 LGHNA and CDR2 YSLEER. The CDR3 spans 16 residues. J lost 5 bases, V lost 4 bases, and 7 bases had no gene match. The CDR3 spells CASSLGTSGLNNEQFF. In DNA, the CDR3 is TGCGCCAGCAGCCTCGGGACTAGCGGACTCAACAATGAGCAGTTCTTC.

This CDR3 is CASSLAGGGKGYTF. In DNA, the CDR3 is TGTGCCAGCAGCTTAGCGGGCGGGGGCAAAGGCTACACCTTC. The V call is TRBV7-8, the J call TRBJ1-2; TRBD1 might be the D (6 bases). The CDR3 runs 14 residues. V lost 0 bases and J lost 8, with 13 bases in between. The germline V gene has CDR1 SGHVS and CDR2 FQNEAQ.

The chain combines TRBV5-1 with TRBJ2-2; no reliable D call. Per germline, CDR1 SGHRS and CDR2 YFSETQ. CDR3 length: 13 amino acids. V shed 1 base and J shed 7 bases, with 8 bases lying between them. The DNA of the CDR3 is TGCGCCAGCAGCTTGTCGAGTATCGGGGAGCTGTTTTTT. This codes for CASSLSSIGELFF. Complete variable domain (other parts from reference TRBV5-1 and TRBJ2-2): KAGVTQTPRYLIKTRGQQVTLSCSPISGHRSVSWYQQTPGQGLQFLFEYFSETQRNKGNFPGRFSGRQFSNSRSEMNVSTLELGDSALYLCASSLSSIGELFFGEGSRLTVL.

The chain joins TRBV15 to TRBJ2-1; D perhaps matches TRBD2 (6 bases). The V gene's germline CDR1 is LNHNV and CDR2 YYDKDF (reference sequence). This CDR3 comprises 14 residues. Trimming took 6 bases from V and 0 from J, leaving 9 bases between them. CDR3 loop: CATRGGGSYNEQFF. The DNA for the CDR3 is TGTGCCACCAGGGGAGGAGGCTCCTACAATGAGCAGTTCTTC.

V and J are TRBV30 and TRBJ2-3, with D tentatively TRBD1 (5 bases). The CDR3 totals 14 residues. V lost 1 base and J 0 bases, leaving 8 bases between the germline ends. Germline V gene data show CDR1 as GTSNPN and CDR2 as SVGIG (reference sequence). The CDR3 is CAWSGWTSTDTQYF. In nucleotides, the CDR3 is TGTGCCTGGAGTGGTTGGACAAGCACAGATACGCAGTATTTT.

The chain recombines TRBV27 with TRBJ2-7; a possible D gene is TRBD1 (6 bases). Germline CDR1 is MNHEY and CDR2 is SMNVEV (reference sequence). The germline V and J ends were trimmed by 8 bases and 6 bases, with 11 bases remaining between them. CDR3 length: 11 residues. The CDR3 coding sequence is TGTGCCAGCGAGCAGGGGAGCGAGCAGTACTTC. It translates to CASEQGSEQYF.

CDR3 nucleotide sequence: TGTGCCAGCAGTGCACCGGGACAGGGAACATCCGGGGAGCTGTTTTTT. Amino acid sequence: CASSAPGQGTSGELFF. V usage is TRBV28 and J usage is TRBJ2-2, with 9 bases identical to TRBD1. Losses at the gene ends were 5 bases for V and 6 bases for J; bases not matched to a gene: 10. This CDR3 comprises 16 residues. Germline-derived CDR1 and CDR2 are MDHEN and SYDVKM.

The genes are TRBV5-6 and TRBJ2-3; 7 nucleotides line up with TRBD2. Germline CDR1 is SGHDT and CDR2 is YYEEEE. The ends lost 7 bases at V and 4 bases at J; junction bases unmatched: 15. The CDR3 loop spans 16 amino acids. The CDR3 protein is CASGLLAGVGADTQYF. The CDR3 DNA follows: TGTGCCAGCGGACTGCTGGCGGGAGTGGGGGCAGATACGCAGTATTTT. Complete variable domain (other parts from reference TRBV5-6 and TRBJ2-3): DAGVTQSPTHLIKTRGQQVTLRCSPKSGHDTVSWYQQALGQGPQFIFQYYEEEERQRGNFPDRFSGHQFPNYSSELNVNALLLGDSALYLCASGLLAGVGADTQYFGPGTRLTVL.

The rearrangement joins TRBV5-1 to TRBJ2-7; TRBD2 matches at 12 bases. The CDR3 loop spans 15 amino acids. CDR1 and CDR2 (germline): SGHRS, YFSETQ. Trimming at V came to 0 bases and at J to 4 bases, leaving 2 bases not matched to a gene. DNA of the CDR3: TGCGCCAGCAGCTTGGGACTAGCGGGAGTATACGAGCAGTACTTC. Translating gives CASSLGLAGVYEQYF.

This clone was counted only a few times. The chain links TRBV19 to TRBJ2-1; D possibly corresponds to TRBD1 (6 bases). Germline CDR1 is LNHDA and CDR2 is SQIVND (reference sequence). Trimming took 9 bases from V and 4 from J, leaving 31 bases between them. The CDR3 runs to 19 residues. CDR3 nucleotides: TGTGCCAGCCTGGCAGCCCCTGGACAGTCGGATGGGGTATACAATGAGCAGTTCTTC. Translated, it gives CASLAAPGQSDGVYNEQFF.

This chain links TRBV5-1 with TRBJ2-7; TRBD1 matches 11 bases. The CDR3 covers 15 residues. The germline CDR1 and CDR2 sequences are SGHRS and YFSETQ. Trimming at V came to 4 bases and at J to 3 bases, leaving 6 bases not matched to a gene. CDR3 nucleotide sequence: TGCGCCAGCAGCGGCCCGGGACAGGGGGACTACGAGCAGTACTTC. Translating it yields CASSGPGQGDYEQYF.

The chain links TRBV5-1 to TRBJ2-4, with 7 bases that match TRBD2. This CDR3 region has 16 residues. V lost 0 bases to trimming and J lost 4 bases; unmatched junction nucleotides: 7. Germline V gives CDR1 SGHRS, CDR2 YFSETQ. DNA of the CDR3: TGCGCCAGCAGCTTGGGACTAGCCGGAACAAAAAACATTCAGTACTTC. Translating gives CASSLGLAGTKNIQYF. Filled out from reference TRBV5-1 and TRBJ2-4, the complete variable domain reads KAGVTQTPRYLIKTRGQQVTLSCSPISGHRSVSWYQQTPGQGLQFLFEYFSETQRNKGNFPGRFSGRQFSNSRSEMNVSTLELGDSALYLCASSLGLAGTKNIQYFGAGTRLSVL.